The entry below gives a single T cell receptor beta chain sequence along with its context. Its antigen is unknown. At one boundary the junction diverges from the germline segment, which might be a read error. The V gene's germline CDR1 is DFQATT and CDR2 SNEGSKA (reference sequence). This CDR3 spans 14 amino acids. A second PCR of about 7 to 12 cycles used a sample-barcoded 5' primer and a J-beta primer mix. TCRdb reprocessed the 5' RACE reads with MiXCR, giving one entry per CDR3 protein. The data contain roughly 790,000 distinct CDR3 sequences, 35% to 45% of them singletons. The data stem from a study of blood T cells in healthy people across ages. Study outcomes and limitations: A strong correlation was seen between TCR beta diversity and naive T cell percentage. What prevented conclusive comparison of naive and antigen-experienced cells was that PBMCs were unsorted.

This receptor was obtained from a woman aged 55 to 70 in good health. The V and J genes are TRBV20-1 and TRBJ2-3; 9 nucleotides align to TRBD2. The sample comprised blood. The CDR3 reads CSALAGVGTDTHYF. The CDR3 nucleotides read TGCAGTGCGTTAGCGGGAGTTGGCACAGATACGCATTATTTT.